This T cell receptor (beta chain) emerged from a study of blood T cell repertoires in COVID-19. The protocol was immunoSEQ multiplex PCR, while the TCRdb copy is restricted to in-frame clones and leaves out a portion. Among about 240,000 clones, around 86% were seen once, and the ten largest hold approximately 3.5%. This CDR3 contains 11 residues. V was cut by 7 bases and J by 4 bases, with 11 bases left in between. Germline assignment: CDR1 SQVTM and CDR2 ANQGSEA. Cohort allocation depended upon clinical history that participants reported. The sample was PBMCs or T cells enriched from blood (not recorded which). This chain uses TRBV29-1 with TRBJ2-7; the D gene is possibly TRBD2 (6 bases). This receptor was obtained from a woman between 40 and 50 years old with acute COVID-19. CDR3 DNA: TGCAGCGGGTGGGGGGTATACGAGCAGTACTTC. It encodes CSGWGVYEQYF.